This entry concerns a single T cell receptor beta chain. This clonotype was recorded once. This clone's antigen is unknown. The junction and the germline gene differ at one end; a read error may be behind it. The entry originates in a study of T cells in Graves' hyperthyroidism and ophthalmopathy (dated by TCRdb to 2018 to 2020). About the full investigation: Peripheral blood was sampled at the time of initial diagnosis, prior to any treatment. To identify distinguishing TCR V-J signatures, a discovery cohort of 90 to 100 patients was used, comprising some 45 with Graves' ophthalmopathy and about 59 with stable Graves' hyperthyroidism. An independent validation cohort of around 19 hyperthyroidism patients and over 15 patients who later progressed to ophthalmopathy tested prospective prediction of ophthalmopathy. The 75 to 100 discovery patients were randomly divided into training and test sets at a 7:3 ratio. In more than 5 Graves' hyperthyroidism patients, the study also compared T-cell repertoires from thyroid tissue with T-cell repertoires from blood. Once sampling was done, hyperthyroidism patients were given methimazole at a starting dose of 30 mg daily, whereas ophthalmopathy patients were given high-dose intravenous methylprednisolone. The paper reports TCR Vbeta CDR3 sequencing of over 120 peripheral blood samples: under 45 ophthalmopathy, roughly 74 hyperthyroidism and approximately 17 progressor patients. Study-level results and caveats: Sample size was not statistically predetermined, and blinding of investigators to group allocation was not performed. In validation, progression to ophthalmopathy was predicted by the model with roughly 69% sensitivity and about 72% specificity, a median of 6.5 months before onset. In cross-validation, a model built on a 13 V-J signature told ophthalmopathy apart from stable hyperthyroidism with 87.88% sensitivity and 81% to 82% specificity, and in testing the same model reached 80%/75%. Most expanded thyroid clonotypes (frequency above 0.001) were also detected in blood, a finding suggesting that blood repertoires may reflect thyroid immune responses.

Amplification of TCR beta CDR3 regions was carried out from RNA transcripts. The first round of RT-PCR for the TCR CDR3 was performed with the HTBI primer set and the Qiagen OneStep RT-PCR kit. Libraries were constructed in a second round of multiplex PCR, after which size selection and purification were carried out. Paired-end sequencing of the libraries was performed with 100 bp reads on an Illumina HiSeq2000. On the authors' methods: Raw data were processed with SOAPnuke, discarding reads with adapters, uncalled bases, mean Phred below 15, or no exact constant-primer or identifier match. COPE v1.2.5 was used to merge high-quality paired reads, and clonotypes were defined as unique nucleotide sequences. MiTCR v1.1 was used to align the clonotypes against IMGT TRBV, TRBD and TRBJ reference segments. The analysis was restricted to V-J combinations with a frequency above 0.0001, which together covered over 99% of the repertoires. A TCS score was defined as the ratio between F50 (clonal expansion) and ExV (chaos), using BLOSUM62-based TCRdist between CDR3 peptides within each V-J. Welch's t-statistics and random forest reduced fewer than 550 V-J features to roughly 13, which were used in a naive Bayes classifier (R e1071). TCRdb reprocessed the public reads (quality trimming at Q25 with fastp, clone calling with MiXCR) and kept in-frame beta chains. Identical CDR3 proteins give one entry, which carries the most common genes and DNA. TCRdb's processing, not the authors', yielded these V and J calls. The table for this sample lists about 590,000 distinct CDR3 sequences; approximately 15% of them were counted only once. The ten largest make up more than 6% of the sample.

The germline V gene yields SGHRS for CDR1 and YFSETQ for CDR2. Reading from cysteine to phenylalanine, the CDR3 counts 14 amino acids. Only the CDR3 DNA is retained, 42 bases long and in frame from the first base. Ophthalmopathy patients had moderately to severely active disease, Clinical Activity Score of at least 3, NOSPECS grade of at least 4, and duration under 3 months. Exclusion was applied to patients with uncontrolled infections, other autoimmune diseases, pregnancy or lactation. Clinical symptoms, serum thyroxine and TRAb, thyroid ultrasound, and orbital computed tomography formed the basis for the diagnoses. PBMCs were separated from roughly 10 ml of fresh peripheral blood using Ficoll-Paque density gradient centrifugation. Trizol reagent was used to extract total RNA, and RNA quality was then checked on an Agilent 2100 Bioanalyzer.

Input material: blood. The origin of this receptor is a woman under 30 with Graves' ophthalmopathy. The chain joins TRBV5-1 to TRBJ1-6; the D gene remains uncertain. CDR3 protein: CASSLSLDNSPLHF. The bases are TGTGCCAGCAGCTTGTCGCTGGATAATTCACCCCTCCACTTT.